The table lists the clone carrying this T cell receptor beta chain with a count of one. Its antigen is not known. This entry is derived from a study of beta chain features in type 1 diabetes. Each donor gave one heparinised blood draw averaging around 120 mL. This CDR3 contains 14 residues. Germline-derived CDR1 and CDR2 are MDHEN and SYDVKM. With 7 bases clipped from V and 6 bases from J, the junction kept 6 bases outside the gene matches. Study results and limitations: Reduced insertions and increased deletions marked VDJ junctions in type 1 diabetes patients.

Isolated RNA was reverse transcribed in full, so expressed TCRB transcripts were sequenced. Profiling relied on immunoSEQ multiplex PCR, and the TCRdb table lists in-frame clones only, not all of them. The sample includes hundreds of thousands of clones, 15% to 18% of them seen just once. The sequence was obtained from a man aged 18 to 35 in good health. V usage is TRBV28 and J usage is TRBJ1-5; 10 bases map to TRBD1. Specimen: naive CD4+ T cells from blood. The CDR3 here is CASTRDRGGQPQHF. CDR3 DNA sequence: TGTGCCAGCACCAGGGACAGGGGTGGTCAGCCCCAGCATTTT.